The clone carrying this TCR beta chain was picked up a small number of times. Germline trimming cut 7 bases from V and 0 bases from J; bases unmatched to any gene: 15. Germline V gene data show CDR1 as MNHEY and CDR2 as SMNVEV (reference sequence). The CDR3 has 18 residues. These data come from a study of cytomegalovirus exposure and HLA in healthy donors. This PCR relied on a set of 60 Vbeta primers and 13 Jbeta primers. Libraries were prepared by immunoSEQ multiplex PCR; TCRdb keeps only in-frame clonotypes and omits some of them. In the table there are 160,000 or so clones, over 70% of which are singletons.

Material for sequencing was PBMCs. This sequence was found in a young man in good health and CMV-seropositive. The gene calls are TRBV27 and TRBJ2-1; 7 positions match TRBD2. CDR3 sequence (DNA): TGTGCCAGCACCCGGAGGGTAGCGGGTCAGAGCTCCTACAATGAGCAGTTCTTC. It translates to CASTRRVAGQSSYNEQFF.